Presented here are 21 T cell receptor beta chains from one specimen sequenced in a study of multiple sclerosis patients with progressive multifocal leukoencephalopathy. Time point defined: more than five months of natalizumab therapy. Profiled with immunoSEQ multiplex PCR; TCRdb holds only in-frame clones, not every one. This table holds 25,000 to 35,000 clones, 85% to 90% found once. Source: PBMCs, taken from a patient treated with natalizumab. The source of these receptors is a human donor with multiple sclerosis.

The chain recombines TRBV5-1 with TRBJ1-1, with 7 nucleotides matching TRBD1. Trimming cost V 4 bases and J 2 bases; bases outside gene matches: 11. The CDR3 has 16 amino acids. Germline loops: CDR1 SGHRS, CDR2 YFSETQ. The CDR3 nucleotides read TGCGCCAGCAGCCTGGTGGGACAGACCTTAAACACTGAAGCTTTCTTT. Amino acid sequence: CASSLVGQTLNTEAFF. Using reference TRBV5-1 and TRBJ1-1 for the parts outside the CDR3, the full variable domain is KAGVTQTPRYLIKTRGQQVTLSCSPISGHRSVSWYQQTPGQGLQFLFEYFSETQRNKGNFPGRFSGRQFSNSRSEMNVSTLELGDSALYLCASSLVGQTLNTEAFFGQGTRLTVV.

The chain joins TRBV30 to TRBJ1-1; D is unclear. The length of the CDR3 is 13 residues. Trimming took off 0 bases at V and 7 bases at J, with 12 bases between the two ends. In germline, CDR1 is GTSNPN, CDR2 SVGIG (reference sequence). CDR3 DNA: TGTGCCTGGAGTGTACTTGGACGAGTTGAAGCTTTCTTT. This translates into CAWSVLGRVEAFF.

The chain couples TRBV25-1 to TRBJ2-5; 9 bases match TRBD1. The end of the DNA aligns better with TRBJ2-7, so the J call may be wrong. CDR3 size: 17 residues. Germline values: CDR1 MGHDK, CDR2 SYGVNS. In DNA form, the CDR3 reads TGTGCCAGCAGTGAGGCCCCTACAGGGGGCCTTACCTACGAGCAGTACTTC. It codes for CASSEAPTGGLTYEQYF.

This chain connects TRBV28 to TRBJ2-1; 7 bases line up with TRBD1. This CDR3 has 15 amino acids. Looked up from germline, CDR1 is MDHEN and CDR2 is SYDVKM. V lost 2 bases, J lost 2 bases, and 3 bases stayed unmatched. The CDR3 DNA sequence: TGTGCCAGCAGTTTAAAAGGGGGCCCCTACAATGAGCAGTTCTTC. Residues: CASSLKGGPYNEQFF.

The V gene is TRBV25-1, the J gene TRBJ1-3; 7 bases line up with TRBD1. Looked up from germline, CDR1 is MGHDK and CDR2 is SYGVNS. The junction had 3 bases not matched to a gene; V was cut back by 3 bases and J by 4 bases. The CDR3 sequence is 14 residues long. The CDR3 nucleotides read TGTGCCAGCAGTGAGACAGGGTTAGGAAACACCATATATTTT. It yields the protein CASSETGLGNTIYF.

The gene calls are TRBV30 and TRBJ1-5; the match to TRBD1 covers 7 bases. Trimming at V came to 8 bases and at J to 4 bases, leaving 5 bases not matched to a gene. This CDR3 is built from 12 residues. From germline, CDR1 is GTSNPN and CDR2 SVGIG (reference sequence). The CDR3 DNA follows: TGTGCCGCTTCACAGGGGAATCAGCCCCAGCATTTT. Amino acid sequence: CAASQGNQPQHF. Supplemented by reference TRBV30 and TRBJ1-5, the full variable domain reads SQTIHQWPATLVQPVGSPLSLECTVEGTSNPNLYWYRQAAGRGLQLLFYSVGIGQISSEVPQNLSASRPQDRQFILSSKKLLLSDSGFYLCAASQGNQPQHFGDGTRLSIL.

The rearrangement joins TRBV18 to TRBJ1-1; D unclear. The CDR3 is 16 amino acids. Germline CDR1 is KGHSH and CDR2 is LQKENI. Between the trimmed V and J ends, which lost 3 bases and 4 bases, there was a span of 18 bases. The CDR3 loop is CASSPVRAGAGTEAFF. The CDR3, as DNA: TGTGCCAGCTCACCTGTCCGGGCGGGCGCGGGCACTGAAGCTTTCTTT.

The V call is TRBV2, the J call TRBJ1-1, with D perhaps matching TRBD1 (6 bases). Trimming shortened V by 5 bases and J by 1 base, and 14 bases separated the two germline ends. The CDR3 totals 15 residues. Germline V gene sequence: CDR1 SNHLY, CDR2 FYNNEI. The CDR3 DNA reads TGTGCCAGCAGTCTCCGGGGGGCTACGAACACTGAAGCTTTCTTT. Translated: CASSLRGATNTEAFF.

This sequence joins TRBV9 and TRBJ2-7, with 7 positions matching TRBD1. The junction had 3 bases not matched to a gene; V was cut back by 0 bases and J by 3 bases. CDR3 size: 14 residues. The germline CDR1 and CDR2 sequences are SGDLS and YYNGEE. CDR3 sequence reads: CASSVGQGVYEQYF. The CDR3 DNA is TGTGCCAGCAGCGTAGGACAGGGAGTCTACGAGCAGTACTTC.

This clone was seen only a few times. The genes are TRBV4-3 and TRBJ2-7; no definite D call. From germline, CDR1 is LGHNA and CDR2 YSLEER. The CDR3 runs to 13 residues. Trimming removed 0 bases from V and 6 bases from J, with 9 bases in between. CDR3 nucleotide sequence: TGCGCCAGCAGCCAAGATCGAGGTCTCGAGCAGTACTTC. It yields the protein CASSQDRGLEQYF.

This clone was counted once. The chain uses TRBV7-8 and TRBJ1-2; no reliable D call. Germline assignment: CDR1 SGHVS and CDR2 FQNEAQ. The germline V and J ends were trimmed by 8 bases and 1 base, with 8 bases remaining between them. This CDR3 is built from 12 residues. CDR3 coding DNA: TGTGCCAGCTCGGGTAATAACTATGGCTACACCTTC. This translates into CASSGNNYGYTF.

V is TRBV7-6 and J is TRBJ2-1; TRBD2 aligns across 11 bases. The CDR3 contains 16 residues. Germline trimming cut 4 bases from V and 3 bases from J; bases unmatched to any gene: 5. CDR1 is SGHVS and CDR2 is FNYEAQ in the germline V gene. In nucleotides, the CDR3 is TGTGCCAGCAGCTACCTGACTAGCGGGGTCTACAATGAGCAGTTCTTC. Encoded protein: CASSYLTSGVYNEQFF.

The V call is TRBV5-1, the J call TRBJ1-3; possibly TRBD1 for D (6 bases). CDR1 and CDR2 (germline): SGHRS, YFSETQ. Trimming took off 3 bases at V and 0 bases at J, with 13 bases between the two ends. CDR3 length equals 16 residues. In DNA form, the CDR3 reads TGCGCCAGCAGCTCGGAACAGGGTGCCTCTGGAAACACCATATATTTT. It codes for CASSSEQGASGNTIYF.

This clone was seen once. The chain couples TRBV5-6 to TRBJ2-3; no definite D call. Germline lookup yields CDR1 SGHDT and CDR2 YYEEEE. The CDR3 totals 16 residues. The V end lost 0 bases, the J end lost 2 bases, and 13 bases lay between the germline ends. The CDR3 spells CASSLGRSPHTDTQYF. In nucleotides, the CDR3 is TGTGCCAGCAGCTTGGGTCGAAGCCCTCACACAGATACGCAGTATTTT.

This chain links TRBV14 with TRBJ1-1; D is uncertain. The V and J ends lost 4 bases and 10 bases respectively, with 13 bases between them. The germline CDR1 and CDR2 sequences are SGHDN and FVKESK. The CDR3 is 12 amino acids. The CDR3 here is CASSPVLNGAFF. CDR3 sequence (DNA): TGTGCCAGCAGCCCTGTACTAAATGGAGCTTTCTTT.

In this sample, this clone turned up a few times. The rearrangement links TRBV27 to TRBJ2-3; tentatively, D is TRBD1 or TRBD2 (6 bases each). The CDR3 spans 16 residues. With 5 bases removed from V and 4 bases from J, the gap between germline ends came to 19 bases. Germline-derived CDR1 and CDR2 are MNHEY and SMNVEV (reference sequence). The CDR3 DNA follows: TGTGCCAGCAGTGTCCCGGGGGCGGGGTGGGCAGATACGCAGTATTTT. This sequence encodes CASSVPGAGWADTQYF.

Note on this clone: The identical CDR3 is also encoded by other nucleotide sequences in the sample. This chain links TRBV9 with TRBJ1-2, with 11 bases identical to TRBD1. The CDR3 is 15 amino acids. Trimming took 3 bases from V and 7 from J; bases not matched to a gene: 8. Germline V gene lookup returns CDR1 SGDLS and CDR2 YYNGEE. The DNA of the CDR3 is TGTGCCAGCAGCGCGCTCCGGGACAGGGGGTTTGGCTACACCTTC. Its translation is CASSALRDRGFGYTF.

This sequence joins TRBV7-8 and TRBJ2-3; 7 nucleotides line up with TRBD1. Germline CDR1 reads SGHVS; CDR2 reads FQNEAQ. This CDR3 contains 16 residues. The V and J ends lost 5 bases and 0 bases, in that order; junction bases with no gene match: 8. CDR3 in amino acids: CASSPDRVASTDTQYF. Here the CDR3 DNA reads TGTGCCAGCAGCCCCGACAGGGTCGCTAGCACAGATACGCAGTATTTT.

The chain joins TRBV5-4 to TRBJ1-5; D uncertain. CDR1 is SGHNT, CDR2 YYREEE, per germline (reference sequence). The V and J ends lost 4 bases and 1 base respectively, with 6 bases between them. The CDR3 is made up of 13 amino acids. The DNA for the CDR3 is TGTGCCAGCAGCCCTGACAGCAATCAGCCCCAGCATTTT. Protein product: CASSPDSNQPQHF.

CDR3 in amino acids: CASSPAGNTIYF. DNA for the CDR3: TGTGCCAGCAGTCCCGCCGGAAACACCATATATTTT. The V call is TRBV6-5, the J call TRBJ1-3; D uncertain. The germline gives CDR1 MNHEY, CDR2 SVGAGI. The CDR3 has 12 amino acids. Deletions cut 5 bases from V and 4 bases from J, with 6 bases between.

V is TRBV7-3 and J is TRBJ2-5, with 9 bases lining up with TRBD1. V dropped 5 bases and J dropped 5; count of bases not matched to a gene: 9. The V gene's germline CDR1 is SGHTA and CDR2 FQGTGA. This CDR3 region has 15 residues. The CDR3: CASSPGDRVLETQYF. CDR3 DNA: TGTGCCAGCAGCCCCGGGGACAGGGTCTTGGAGACCCAGTACTTC.